These 25 T cell receptor beta chains share one sample of origin, sequenced in a study of molecular identifiers for immune sequencing clone quantification. MiXCR was run by TCRdb on the PCR reads, yielding one entry per CDR3 protein. The sample includes 100,000 or so distinct CDR3 sequences, under 40% of them seen just once. Specimen: naive CD8+ T cells from blood, with Jurkat cell RNA spiked in. The subset: FACS-sorted CD8+CD4-CCR7+CD45RA+ naive T cells. The receptors originated from a human donor in good health. Some libraries in this study had Jurkat cell RNA spiked in.

In its sample, this clonotype was seen many times. This chain joins TRBV7-9 and TRBJ2-4, with 7 bases lining up with TRBD2. Germline V gives CDR1 SEHNR, CDR2 FQNEAQ (reference sequence). The trim removed 1 base at V and 3 bases at J, leaving 0 bases unmatched. The CDR3 has 14 residues. The CDR3 loop reads CASSLVAGKNIQYF. The CDR3, as DNA: TGTGCCAGCAGCTTAGTAGCGGGCAAAAACATTCAGTACTTC.

This clonotype has a handful of counts. This sequence joins TRBV6-4 and TRBJ2-2; D is ambiguous. The CDR3 is 14 amino acids. Germline V gene data show CDR1 as MRHNA and CDR2 as SNTAGT. The germline V and J ends were trimmed by 10 bases and 1 base, with 13 bases remaining between them. The CDR3 protein is CAKWWPQNTGELFF. The CDR3 DNA sequence: TGTGCCAAGTGGTGGCCACAGAACACCGGGGAGCTGTTTTTT.

The chain couples TRBV4-2 to TRBJ2-3; TRBD2 agrees at 10 bases. Germline lookup yields CDR1 LGHNA and CDR2 YNFKEQ. Trimming at V came to 2 bases and at J to 6 bases, leaving 11 bases not matched to a gene. CDR3 length equals 17 residues. This CDR3 reads CASSQTWASGSMDTQYF. The DNA of the CDR3 is TGTGCCAGCAGCCAAACCTGGGCTAGCGGGAGTATGGATACGCAGTATTTT.

The chain is built from TRBV10-3 and TRBJ2-2; unclear D gene. The V gene lost 3 bases and the J gene lost 0 bases, with 11 bases spanning the gap. The CDR3 length is 16 residues. Germline V gene lookup returns CDR1 ENHRY and CDR2 SYGVKD. The CDR3 loop is CAISDPRAPNTGELFF. As DNA, the CDR3 is TGTGCCATCAGTGACCCAAGGGCACCGAACACCGGGGAGCTGTTTTTT.

The V call is TRBV5-6, the J call TRBJ2-3; D gene ambiguous. Germline loops: CDR1 SGHDT, CDR2 YYEEEE. With 1 base removed from V and 6 bases from J, the gap between germline ends came to 12 bases. This CDR3 has 14 amino acids. CDR3 nucleotides: TGTGCCAGCAGCTTGCGGAATAGGAAGGATACGCAGTATTTT. This encodes CASSLRNRKDTQYF.

Regarding this clonotype: This clone may be a read error of a much larger clone one base away. The V gene is TRBV7-2, the J gene TRBJ1-5; 9 bases align to TRBD1. CDR3 length: 15 residues. CDR1 is SGHTA and CDR2 is FQGNSA in the germline V gene. DNA of the CDR3: TGTGCCAGCAGCTTAGCGGACAGGGGCAATCCGCCCCAGCATTTT. The encoded protein is CASSLADRGNPPQHF.

The rearrangement links TRBV27 to TRBJ2-1, with 12 bases identical to TRBD2. Germline assignment: CDR1 MNHEY and CDR2 SMNVEV (reference sequence). The CDR3 has 18 residues. With V trimmed by 4 bases and J by 0 bases, 7 bases remained unmatched. The CDR3 is CASSWWLAGGPSYNEQFF. CDR3 DNA: TGTGCCAGCAGTTGGTGGCTAGCGGGAGGGCCCTCCTACAATGAGCAGTTCTTC.

This rearrangement joins TRBV4-2 to TRBJ2-3; the D gene is possibly TRBD2 (5 bases). Germline CDR1 is LGHNA and CDR2 is YNFKEQ. V was trimmed by 4 bases and J by 0 bases, leaving 8 bases between them. The CDR3 has 14 amino acids. The CDR3 region has the DNA TGTGCCAGCAGCCTCCCGGGGAGCACAGATACGCAGTATTTT. As protein: CASSLPGSTDTQYF.

The V gene is TRBV6-6, the J gene TRBJ2-7; the D gene is possibly TRBD1 (6 bases). Germline loops: CDR1 MNHNY, CDR2 SVGAGI (reference sequence). V was cut by 6 bases and J by 4 bases, with 10 bases left in between. The CDR3 sequence is 12 residues long. CDR3 coding DNA: TGTGCCAGCAGCACGCAGGGGTACGAGCAGTACTTC. Protein: CASSTQGYEQYF.

Ten or more counts support this clonotype. CDR3 region: CASSPRDSSTDTQYF. The CDR3 bases are TGTGCCAGCAGTCCCCGGGACAGTAGCACAGATACGCAGTATTTT. The rearrangement uses TRBV28 and TRBJ2-3; 7 bases line up with TRBD1. Losses at the gene ends were 5 bases for V and 0 bases for J; bases not matched to a gene: 5. Germline V gene sequence: CDR1 MDHEN, CDR2 SYDVKM. The length of the CDR3 is 15 residues. The complete variable domain, with remaining parts taken from reference TRBV28 and TRBJ2-3, reads DVKVTQSSRYLVKRTGEKVFLECVQDMDHENMFWYRQDPGLGLRLIYFSYDVKMKEKGDIPEGYSVSREKKERFSLILESASTNQTSMYLCASSPRDSSTDTQYFGPGTRLTVL.

The chain combines TRBV6-5 with TRBJ2-7; a weak D match, TRBD1 (7 bases). This CDR3 comprises 15 residues. Germline loops: CDR1 MNHEY, CDR2 SVGAGI. V lost 2 bases, J lost 3 bases, and 14 bases lay in between. As DNA, the CDR3 is TGTGCCAGCAGTTACGTCCGACAGGGAGGCTACGAGCAGTACTTC. Protein: CASSYVRQGGYEQYF.

This clonotype has a handful of counts. The chain employs TRBV28 and TRBJ2-1; the D call may be TRBD1 or TRBD2 (5 bases each). The germline V and J ends were trimmed by 5 bases and 10 bases, with 12 bases remaining between them. Germline CDR1 is MDHEN and CDR2 is SYDVKM. The CDR3 has 12 amino acids. CDR3 DNA sequence: TGTGCCAGCAGTCCTGGGGGTTACGAGCAGTTCTTC. Translating it yields CASSPGGYEQFF.

V gene TRBV7-9 combines with J gene TRBJ2-4; 10 nucleotides line up with TRBD1. This CDR3 spans 16 amino acids. Per the germline V gene, CDR1 is SEHNR and CDR2 is FQNEAQ (reference sequence). V shed 5 bases, J shed 9 bases, and the junction held 13 bases outside the gene matches. CDR3 in amino acids: CASSRGQGRSETIQYF. Written as DNA, the CDR3 is TGTGCCAGCAGCAGGGGACAGGGGCGGTCCGAAACCATTCAGTACTTC. The whole variable domain, remainder taken from reference TRBV7-9 and TRBJ2-4, is DTGVSQNPRHKITKRGQNVTFRCDPISEHNRLYWYRQTLGQGPEFLTYFQNEAQLEKSRLLSDRFSAERPKGSFSTLEIQRTEQGDSAMYLCASSRGQGRSETIQYFGAGTRLSVL.

The chain employs TRBV12-3 or TRBV12-4 and TRBJ2-3; D gene unclear. The CDR3 totals 11 residues. Deletions cut 3 bases from V and 14 bases from J, with 12 bases between. CDR3 residues: CASSFGSLMYF. The CDR3, as DNA: TGTGCCAGCAGTTTCGGTAGTCTGATGTATTTT.

The table lists this clonotype with many counts. The chain uses TRBV28 and TRBJ2-7, with 7 bases that match TRBD1. This CDR3 is 13 amino acids long. J lost 5 bases, V lost 6 bases, and 7 bases had no gene match. Germline V gives CDR1 MDHEN, CDR2 SYDVKM. The CDR3 loop is CASSPGTAHEQYF. As DNA, the CDR3 is TGTGCCAGCAGCCCTGGGACAGCCCACGAGCAGTACTTC. The full variable domain, in which reference TRBV28 and TRBJ2-7 provide the parts outside the CDR3, is DVKVTQSSRYLVKRTGEKVFLECVQDMDHENMFWYRQDPGLGLRLIYFSYDVKMKEKGDIPEGYSVSREKKERFSLILESASTNQTSMYLCASSPGTAHEQYFGPGTRLTVT.

The chain links TRBV19 to TRBJ2-7; TRBD2 might be the D (5 bases). The CDR3 has 15 amino acids. Germline lookup yields CDR1 LNHDA and CDR2 SQIVND (reference sequence). Trimming cost V 3 bases and J 0 bases, with 12 bases left between them. The CDR3 DNA is TGTGCCAGTAGTATTGGAGTAGGACTCTCCTACGAGCAGTACTTC. Translation: CASSIGVGLSYEQYF. Combining the CDR3 with reference TRBV19 and TRBJ2-7 gives the whole variable domain DGGITQSPKYLFRKEGQNVTLSCEQNLNHDAMYWYRQDPGQGLRLIYYSQIVNDFQKGDIAEGYSVSREKKESFPLTVTSAQKNPTAFYLCASSIGVGLSYEQYFGPGTRLTVT.

Details on this clonotype: Given a much more abundant clone one base away, this may be a read error. V is TRBV2 and J is TRBJ2-1; perhaps TRBD1 as D (5 bases). This CDR3 spans 11 amino acids. The germline CDR1 and CDR2 sequences are SNHLY and FYNNEI. CDR3 in amino acids: CASTDSNERFF. The CDR3, as DNA: TGTGCCAGCACCGACAGCAATGAGCGGTTCTTC.

Worth noting for this clonotype: This clone may be a read error of a much larger clone one base away. V gene TRBV4-2 combines with J gene TRBJ2-3; TRBD2 aligns across 7 bases. Germline CDR1 LGHNA, CDR2 YNFKEQ. CDR3 length equals 16 residues. In DNA, the CDR3 is TGTACCAGCAGCCAAGATGTAGGGAGCGGGGCAGATACGCAGTATTTT. This translates into CTSSQDVGSGADTQYF.

A few counts support this clonotype. The chain carries TRBV27 and TRBJ2-2; 8 bases are shared with TRBD2. The V gene end was trimmed by 6 bases and the J gene end by 6 bases; junction bases not matched to a gene: 12. The CDR3 consists of 16 residues. Germline CDR1 MNHEY, CDR2 SMNVEV (reference sequence). The CDR3 loop reads CASSLRSGREAGELFF. CDR3 DNA: TGTGCCAGCAGCCTGAGGAGCGGGAGAGAGGCCGGGGAGCTGTTTTTT.

This clonotype has a single count. Since a much larger clone is just one base distant, this may be a read error. Because the CDR3 is missing its conserved closing phenylalanine or tryptophan, this is likely a read error. The chain is built from TRBV28 and TRBJ2-4; 9 nucleotides align to TRBD2. This CDR3 region has 17 residues. After removal of 3 bases from V and 1 base from J, the junction contained 7 bases not matched to a gene. The germline CDR1 and CDR2 sequences are MDHEN and SYDVKM. CDR3 sequence (DNA): TGTGCCAGCAGTTTCCCCCCCCTAGCGGGGGCCAAAAACATTCAGTACCTC. It specifies CASSFPPLAGAKNIQYL.

The genes are TRBV7-9 and TRBJ2-3, with D perhaps matching TRBD2 (5 bases). V shed 4 bases and J shed 4 bases, with 24 bases lying between them. Per germline, CDR1 SEHNR and CDR2 FQNEAQ (reference sequence). The CDR3 loop spans 18 amino acids. The DNA of the CDR3 is TGTGCCAGCAGCTCTCCGCGGAATATCGTAGAGGAGGCAGATACGCAGTATTTT. Translation gives CASSSPRNIVEEADTQYF. Supplemented by reference TRBV7-9 and TRBJ2-3, the full variable domain reads DTGVSQNPRHKITKRGQNVTFRCDPISEHNRLYWYRQTLGQGPEFLTYFQNEAQLEKSRLLSDRFSAERPKGSFSTLEIQRTEQGDSAMYLCASSSPRNIVEEADTQYFGPGTRLTVL.

Written as DNA, the CDR3 is TGCGCCAGCAGTGAAGGGGCAGTGAACACCGGGGAGCTGTTTTTT. It is translated as CASSEGAVNTGELFF. This rearrangement joins TRBV10-2 to TRBJ2-2, with TRBD1 as a possible D gene (5 bases). The CDR3 runs to 15 residues. The ends were cut back, 3 bases at V and 1 base at J, with 9 bases in the middle. CDR1 is WSHSY and CDR2 is SAAADI in the germline V gene.

The gene calls are TRBV6-2 or TRBV6-3 and TRBJ2-6; no clear D gene. V lost 11 bases and J lost 4, with 15 bases in between. This CDR3 spans 14 amino acids. Germline CDR1 MNHEY, CDR2 SVGEGT. CDR3 residues: CACCVGSGANVLTF. CDR3 bases: TGTGCCTGCTGTGTTGGTTCCGGGGCCAACGTCCTGACTTTC.

About this clonotype itself: A much larger clonotype is one base distant, so this may be a read error. The limits of the CDR3 on the DNA are not certain, so only TCRdb's listed CDR3 is given. This rearrangement joins TRBV6-1 to TRBJ2-3; whether TRBD2, the table's D call, matches the DNA was not checked. From its first to its last residue, the CDR3 has 16 amino acids. Germline V gene sequence: CDR1 MNHNS, CDR2 SASEGT. The CDR3 loop is CASSEWASGSTDTQCF.

A note on this clonotype: It is likely a read error, because the conserved phenylalanine at the end of the CDR3 is missing. V gene TRBV9 combines with J gene TRBJ1-1; a possible D gene is TRBD1 (6 bases). Trimming removed 0 bases at V and 0 bases at J, with 15 bases between. Germline lookup yields CDR1 SGDLS and CDR2 YYNGEE. There are 17 residues in the CDR3. The CDR3 DNA reads TGTGCCAGCAGCGTAGTAGGTCAGGGACACCTGAACACTGAAGCTTTCTTA. Translated, it gives CASSVVGQGHLNTEAFL.